This T cell receptor beta chain stems from a study of T cells in localized non-small cell lung cancer. TCRdb's table, derived via immunoSEQ multiplex PCR, lists solely in-frame clones and lacks some. The sample consists of 35,000 or so clones, around nine tenths of them appearing once. Study-level points and caveats: Clonality peaked in uninvolved adjacent lung rather than tumor. Patients showing higher blood T cell density tended to see longer overall survival.

Germline V gene sequence: CDR1 SNHLY, CDR2 FYNNEI. The V end was cut by 8 bases, the J end by 4 bases, with 17 bases between. This CDR3 region has 14 residues. Comment on this clone: What it binds is not known.

This material consisted of peripheral blood, taken before any cancer treatment. The chain links TRBV2 to TRBJ1-1; D gene uncertain. The clonotype was recovered from a woman aged 35 to 70 with stage I lung adenocarcinoma. The CDR3 reads CASSKTTSVTEAFF. The CDR3 DNA reads as TGTGCCAGCTCAAAGACCACGTCCGTCACTGAAGCTTTCTTT.